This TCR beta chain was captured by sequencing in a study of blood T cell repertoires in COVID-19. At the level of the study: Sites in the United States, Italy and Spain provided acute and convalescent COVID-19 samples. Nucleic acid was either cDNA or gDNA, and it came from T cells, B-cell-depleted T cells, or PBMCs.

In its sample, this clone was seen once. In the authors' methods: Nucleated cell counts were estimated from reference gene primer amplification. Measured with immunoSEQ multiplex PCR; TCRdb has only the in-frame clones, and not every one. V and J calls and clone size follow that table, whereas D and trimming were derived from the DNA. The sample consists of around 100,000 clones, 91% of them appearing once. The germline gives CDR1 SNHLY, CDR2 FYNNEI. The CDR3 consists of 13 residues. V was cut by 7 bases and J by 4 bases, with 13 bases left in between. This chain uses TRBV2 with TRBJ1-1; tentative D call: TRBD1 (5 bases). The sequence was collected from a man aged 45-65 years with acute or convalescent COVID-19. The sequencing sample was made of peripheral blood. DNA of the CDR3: TGTGCCAGCAATGCCAGGGCGAGCACTGAAGCTTTCTTT. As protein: CASNARASTEAFF.